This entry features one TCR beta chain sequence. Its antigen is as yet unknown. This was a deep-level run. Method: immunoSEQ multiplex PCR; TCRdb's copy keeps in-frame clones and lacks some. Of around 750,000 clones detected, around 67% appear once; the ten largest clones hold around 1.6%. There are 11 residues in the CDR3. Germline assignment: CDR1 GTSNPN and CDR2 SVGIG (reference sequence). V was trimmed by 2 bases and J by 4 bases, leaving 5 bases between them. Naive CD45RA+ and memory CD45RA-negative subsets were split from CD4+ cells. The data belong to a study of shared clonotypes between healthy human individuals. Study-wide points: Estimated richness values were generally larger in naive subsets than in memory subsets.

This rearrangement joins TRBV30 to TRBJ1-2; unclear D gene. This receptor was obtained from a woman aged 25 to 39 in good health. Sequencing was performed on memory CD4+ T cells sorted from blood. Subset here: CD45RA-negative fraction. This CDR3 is CAWSFSYGYTF. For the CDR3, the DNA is TGTGCCTGGAGTTTTAGCTATGGCTACACCTTC.